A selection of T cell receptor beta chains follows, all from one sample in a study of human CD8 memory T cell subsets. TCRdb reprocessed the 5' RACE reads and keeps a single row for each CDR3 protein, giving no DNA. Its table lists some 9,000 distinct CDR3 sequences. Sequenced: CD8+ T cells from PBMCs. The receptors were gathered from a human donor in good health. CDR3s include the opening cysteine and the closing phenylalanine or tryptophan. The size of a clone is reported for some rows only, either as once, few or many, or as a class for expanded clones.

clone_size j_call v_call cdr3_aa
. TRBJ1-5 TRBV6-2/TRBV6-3 CASSTWTGEDQPQHF
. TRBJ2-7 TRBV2 CASSERERISYEQYF
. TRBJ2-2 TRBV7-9 CASSSTVPWAGGNTGELFF
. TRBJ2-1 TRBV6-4 CASSERGTHEQFF
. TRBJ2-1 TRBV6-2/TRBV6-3 CASSLVALGASPYNEQFF
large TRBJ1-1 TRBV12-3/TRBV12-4 CASRGDSVNTEAFF
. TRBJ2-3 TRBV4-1 CASSGQPGSTDTQYF
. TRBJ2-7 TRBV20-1 CSASGTESYEQYF
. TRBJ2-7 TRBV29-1 CSVHGAEYEQYF
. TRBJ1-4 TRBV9 CASSDPGGGGEKLFF
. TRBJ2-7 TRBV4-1 CASSYSPGSAYEQYF
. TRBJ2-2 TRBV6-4 CASSNRDGTGELFF
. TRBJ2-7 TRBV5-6 CASSSRTSGYYEQYF
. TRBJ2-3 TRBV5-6 CASSSTDTQYF
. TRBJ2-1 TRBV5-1 CASSPTQGGSYNEQFF
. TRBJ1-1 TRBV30 CAWIGPGVRGTEAFF
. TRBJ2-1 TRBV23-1 CASSPPLDRAYNEQFF
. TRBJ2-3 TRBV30 CAWSRTGAYGTDTQYF
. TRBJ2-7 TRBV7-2 CASSYYSGGTYEQYF
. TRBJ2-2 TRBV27 CASSLIRFANTGELFF
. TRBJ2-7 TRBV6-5 CASSYYPGGEQYF
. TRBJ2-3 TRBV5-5 CASSTSERSAQYF
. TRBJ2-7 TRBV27 CASSFGQGYEQYF
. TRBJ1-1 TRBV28 CASSWQGADVDRTGTEAFF
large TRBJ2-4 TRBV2 CASTALAGSENIQYF
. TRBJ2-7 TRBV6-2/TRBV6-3 CASSYQAGTAEQYF
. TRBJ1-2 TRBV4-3 CASSQDISDSGYTF
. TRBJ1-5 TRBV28 CASLGGGSNQPQHF
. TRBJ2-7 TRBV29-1 CSVEEGQGPYEQYF
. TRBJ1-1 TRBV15 CATSRDRQGLGTEAFF
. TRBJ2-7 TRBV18 CATSDAPGSYEQYF
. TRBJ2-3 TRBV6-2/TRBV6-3 CASSPASGSTDTQYF
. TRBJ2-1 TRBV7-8 CASSGPGLAGWYNEQFF
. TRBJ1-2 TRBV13 CASSSEGDYGYTF
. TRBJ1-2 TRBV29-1 CSVFDRGPYGYTF
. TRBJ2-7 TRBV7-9 CASRKTSDHEQYF
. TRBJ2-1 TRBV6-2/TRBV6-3 CASSYSANNEQFF
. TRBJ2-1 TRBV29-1 CSVDRGTSNEQFF
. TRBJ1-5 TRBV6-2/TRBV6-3 CASSLQGFSYQPQHF
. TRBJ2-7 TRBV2 CASNPFDKSYEQYF
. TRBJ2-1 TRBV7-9 CASSLTSGIRGHEQFF
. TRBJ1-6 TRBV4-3 CASSQDFEGGNSPLHF
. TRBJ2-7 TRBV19 CASSPGLDYEQYF
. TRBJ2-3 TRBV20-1 CSATAGLSTDTQYF
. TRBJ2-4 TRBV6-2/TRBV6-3 CASGGRGELAKNIQYF
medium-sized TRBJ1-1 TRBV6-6 CASSYSGGEAFF
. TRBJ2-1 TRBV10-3 CAISEGGTSGSEDEQFF
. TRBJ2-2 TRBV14 CASSQLATGELFF
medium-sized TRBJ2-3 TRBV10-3 CAISESDRGVPDTQYF
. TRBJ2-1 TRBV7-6 CASSPHASGGAGEQFF
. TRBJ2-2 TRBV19 CASTGGSYTGELFF